These 19 T cell receptor beta chains share one sample of origin, sequenced in a study of blood T cell repertoires in COVID-19. Only in-frame clones appear in the TCRdb table, and some are missing; sequencing was by immunoSEQ multiplex PCR. The data contain about 59,000 clones, 70% to 75% of them singletons. The sample was peripheral blood. The receptors shown here come from a woman aged 45-59 years with active or convalescent COVID-19.

The chain carries TRBV4-1 and TRBJ2-3, with 10 positions matching TRBD2. The trim removed 5 bases at V and 6 bases at J, leaving 8 bases unmatched. This CDR3 comprises 15 residues. The germline CDR1 and CDR2 sequences are MGHRA and YSYEKL. CDR3 coding DNA: TGCGCCAGCAGCTGGGCTAGCGGGAGTTTGGATACGCAGTATTTT. It codes for CASSWASGSLDTQYF.

This clone has only a few counts. This chain connects TRBV25-1 to TRBJ2-6; 7 bases agree with TRBD1. V trimming: 3 bases; J trimming: 12 bases; junction bases outside the gene matches: 14. Germline V gives CDR1 MGHDK, CDR2 SYGVNS. The CDR3 is made up of 16 amino acids. CDR3 region: CASSECTLTGYCVLTF. CDR3 sequence (DNA): TGTGCCAGCAGTGAGTGTACTTTGACAGGGTATTGCGTCCTGACTTTC. The entire variable domain, with the rest obtained from reference TRBV25-1 and TRBJ2-6, is as follows: EADIYQTPRYLVIGTGKKITLECSQTMGHDKMYWYQQDPGMELHLIHYSYGVNSTEKGDLSSESTVSRIRTEHFPLTLESARPSHTSQYLCASSECTLTGYCVLTFGAGSRLTVL.

The chain is built from TRBV5-1 and TRBJ2-2, with a possible D match to TRBD2 (5 bases). CDR1 and CDR2 from the germline V gene are SGHRS and YFSETQ. The CDR3 covers 14 residues. The V and J ends lost 5 bases and 8 bases respectively, with 16 bases between them. The CDR3 DNA is TGCGCCAGCAGGGACTCTCCCCCGACGGGGGAGCTGTTTTTT. The encoded protein is CASRDSPPTGELFF.

The rearrangement uses TRBV19 and TRBJ2-1; 12 nucleotides line up with TRBD2. The junction had 6 bases not matched to a gene; V was cut back by 5 bases and J by 10 bases. The germline V gene encodes CDR1 LNHDA and CDR2 SQIVND (reference sequence). CDR3 length: 14 residues. Written as DNA, the CDR3 is TGTGCCAGTAGTGTGACTAGCGGGAGAGACGAGCAGTTCTTC. Translated, it gives CASSVTSGRDEQFF.

The genes are TRBV10-1 and TRBJ2-2; 8 bases map to TRBD1. CDR1 is WNHNN, CDR2 SYGVQD, per germline (reference sequence). V gave up 4 bases and J gave up 4 bases; unmatched junction bases: 5. The CDR3 totals 15 residues. DNA for the CDR3: TGCGCCAGCAGTGGTCAGGGGGCGCCCACCGGGGAGCTGTTTTTT. It encodes CASSGQGAPTGELFF.

This clone was observed at least ten times. The chain carries TRBV19 and TRBJ1-5; TRBD1 might be the D (5 bases). The CDR3 is 15 residues long. V lost 4 bases and J lost 6, with 16 bases in between. The germline CDR1 and CDR2 sequences are LNHDA and SQIVND (reference sequence). This CDR3 reads CASSNGGTVGQPQHF. In DNA form, the CDR3 reads TGTGCCAGTAGTAATGGAGGGACTGTTGGTCAGCCCCAGCATTTT.

The chain carries TRBV5-8 and TRBJ2-2; 7 nucleotides match TRBD2. The CDR3 has 15 amino acids. Germline assignment: CDR1 SGHTS and CDR2 YDEGEE. The V segment lost 0 bases and the J segment 3 bases; nucleotides outside the gene matches: 2. This CDR3 reads CASSLAGGYTGELFF. The CDR3 region has the DNA TGTGCCAGCAGCTTGGCGGGGGGATACACCGGGGAGCTGTTTTTT.

V gene TRBV20-1 combines with J gene TRBJ2-1, with D possibly being TRBD1 (6 bases). The CDR3 extends over 11 amino acids. V was pared by 5 bases and J by 10 bases, with 12 bases between. From germline, CDR1 is DFQATT and CDR2 SNEGSKA (reference sequence). The CDR3 region has the DNA TGCAGTGCTCCGGACAGTCAGGAGCAGTTCTTC. This translates into CSAPDSQEQFF.

J is TRBJ2-7 and V is TRBV7-9; D remains ambiguous. CDR1 and CDR2 (germline): SEHNR, FQNEAQ (reference sequence). V lost 6 bases to trimming and J lost 2 bases, with 14 bases between them. There are 14 residues in the CDR3. The CDR3 loop reads CASSSPLRPYEQYF. The DNA for the CDR3 is TGTGCCAGCAGTAGTCCCCTGCGCCCCTACGAGCAGTACTTC.

The V gene is TRBV9, the J gene TRBJ2-2, with D possibly TRBD1 on 5 matching bases. Trimming stripped 6 bases from V and 3 bases from J, with 15 bases between. This CDR3 has 15 amino acids. Germline CDR1 and CDR2: SGDLS and YYNGEE. CDR3 nucleotide sequence: TGTGCCAGCAACAAAAGGGGCAGGGACACCGGGGAGCTGTTTTTT. Protein product: CASNKRGRDTGELFF. Full variable domain (rest looked up from reference TRBV9 and TRBJ2-2): DSGVTQTPKHLITATGQRVTLRCSPRSGDLSVYWYQQSLDQGLQFLIQYYNGEERAKGNILERFSAQQFPDLHSELNLSSLELGDSALYFCASNKRGRDTGELFFGEGSRLTVL.

The chain uses TRBV27 and TRBJ2-7; 8 positions match TRBD1. Germline V gives CDR1 MNHEY, CDR2 SMNVEV (reference sequence). The CDR3 is 16 amino acids. J was trimmed by 2 bases and V by 3 bases; bases with no gene match: 9. Written as DNA, the CDR3 is TGTGCCAGCAGTTTTTCCCCCCAGGGGGCGACCTACGAGCAGTACTTC. Translated, it gives CASSFSPQGATYEQYF.

This chain connects TRBV5-1 to TRBJ2-5, with 11 bases fitting TRBD2. The germline gives CDR1 SGHRS, CDR2 YFSETQ. The CDR3 extends over 15 amino acids. Unmatched junction bases numbered 3, after V lost 1 base and J lost 4 bases. In nucleotides, the CDR3 is TGCGCCAGCAGCTTGATAGCGGGAGGGCTAGAGACCCAGTACTTC. Its translation is CASSLIAGGLETQYF.

The chain uses TRBV5-1 and TRBJ2-1, with 11 bases identical to TRBD2. The CDR3 covers 18 residues. The germline CDR1 and CDR2 sequences are SGHRS and YFSETQ. After removal of 8 bases from V and 2 bases from J, the junction contained 15 bases not matched to a gene. CDR3 nucleotides: TGCGCCAGTAACCTTCTCGGGACTAGCGGTCAAACCTACAATGAGCAGTTCTTC. Residues: CASNLLGTSGQTYNEQFF.

Only a few counts were recorded for this clone. The V call is TRBV6-1, the J call TRBJ1-1, with D hard to call. The CDR3 covers 14 residues. The germline CDR1 and CDR2 sequences are MNHNS and SASEGT. Trimming shortened V by 2 bases and J by 2 bases, and 9 bases separated the two germline ends. The DNA of the CDR3 is TGTGCCAGCAGTGAAATGGGCAGTAACACTGAAGCTTTCTTT. Translating gives CASSEMGSNTEAFF.

This chain connects TRBV3-1 (or the pseudogene TRBV3-2) to TRBJ1-2; perhaps TRBD1 as D (6 bases). Looked up from germline, CDR1 is LGHDT and CDR2 is YNNKEL (reference sequence). CDR3 length: 13 amino acids. Trimming removed 4 bases at V and 8 bases at J, with 14 bases between. The CDR3 region is CASSLQGREGYTF. The CDR3 DNA sequence: TGTGCCAGCAGCCTACAGGGCCGAGAGGGCTACACCTTC.

Comment on this clone: The same CDR3 also results from other DNA sequences found in this sample. The chain has TRBV5-1 and TRBJ2-2; 9 bases align to TRBD1. V was pared by 0 bases and J by 7 bases, with 4 bases of the junction left unmatched. Germline assignment: CDR1 SGHRS and CDR2 YFSETQ. The CDR3 consists of 15 residues. The chain's CDR3 is CASSLEGQGIGELFF. The CDR3 DNA sequence: TGCGCCAGCAGCTTGGAGGGACAGGGCATCGGGGAGCTGTTTTTT.

The rearrangement joins TRBV30 to TRBJ1-1; 10 nucleotides agree with TRBD1. Per the germline V gene, CDR1 is GTSNPN and CDR2 is SVGIG (reference sequence). With V trimmed by 1 base and J by 2 bases, 13 bases remained unmatched. There are 18 residues in the CDR3. The CDR3 is CAWSETLRTGGFNTEAFF. The CDR3 bases are TGTGCCTGGAGTGAAACCCTCCGGACAGGGGGGTTCAACACTGAAGCTTTCTTT.

The V gene is TRBV6-5, the J gene TRBJ1-1; maybe TRBD1 (5 bases). The germline gives CDR1 MNHEY, CDR2 SVGAGI. The V end lost 7 bases, the J end lost 3 bases, and 12 bases lay between the germline ends. The CDR3 is 13 amino acids. This chain's CDR3 is CASNRGGDTEAFF. CDR3 DNA: TGTGCCAGCAACCGGGGGGGGGACACTGAAGCTTTCTTT.

This chain links TRBV6-5 with TRBJ2-3, with D possibly TRBD1 on 5 matching bases. Trimming shortened V by 0 bases and J by 5 bases, and 9 bases separated the two germline ends. CDR3 size: 14 residues. CDR1 MNHEY and CDR2 SVGAGI come from the germline V gene. This CDR3 is CASSYSDREDTQYF. For the CDR3, the DNA is TGTGCCAGCAGTTACTCCGACAGAGAAGATACGCAGTATTTT.